A single TCR beta chain is shown here with its context. Germline trimming cut 4 bases from V and 4 bases from J; bases unmatched to any gene: 9. CDR1 and CDR2 (germline): SGHTA, FQGNSA. The CDR3 loop spans 15 amino acids. Original handling: Amplification with reference gene primers provided the estimates of nucleated cell counts. Assay used: immunoSEQ multiplex PCR; TCRdb lists only in-frame clones, some missing. V and J calls and clone size are as listed in that table; D and trimming were resolved from the DNA. The sample contains some 37,000 clones, over 80% of which appear only once. This specimen belongs to a study of blood T cell repertoires in COVID-19. About the research overall: PBMCs, B-cell-depleted T cells, or T cells provided the cDNA or gDNA that made up the material.

The chain links TRBV7-2 to TRBJ2-5, with 7 bases that match TRBD2. This TCR derives from a woman in her 70s with acute or convalescent COVID-19. Sequencing input: peripheral blood. The CDR3 nucleotides are TGTGCCAGCAGCTACATGCTCGGGGGGAGAGAGACCCAGTACTTC. This translates into CASSYMLGGRETQYF.